This T cell receptor (beta chain) appears in the sequencing data of a study of Ad26.COV2.S vaccination and SARS-CoV-2 variants. Study-level findings and limits: Relative to placebo recipients, vaccine recipients exhibited elevated spike-specific TCR breadth. Once vaccination had occurred, spike-specific CD8+ and CD4+ T cell responses reportedly showed substantial breadth. Breadth and depth estimates from TCRs may understate total T cell responses.

Trimming cost V 0 bases and J 8 bases, with 14 bases left between them. The CDR3 covers 14 residues. Germline CDR1 SGHKS, CDR2 YYEKEE (reference sequence). Stated treatment: 15 to 20 received Ad26.COV2.S at low or high dose, single or two shots; about 5 received placebo; per-sample allocation not given. Each sample was drawn 63 days after the first injection (of vaccine or placebo). Of note for this clone: Antigen: not known.

Clones were read by immunoSEQ multiplex PCR, and TCRdb kept only the in-frame ones, dropping some. Of 400,000 to 500,000 clones listed, roughly 89% are singletons. This receptor was taken from a person aged 18-60 years who received the Ad26.COV2.S COVID-19 vaccine or a placebo. The gene calls are TRBV5-5 and TRBJ1-1, with D perhaps matching TRBD1 (6 bases). The source material was peripheral blood, sampled in a trial of Ad26.COV2.S vaccine versus placebo. The DNA for the CDR3 is TGTGCCAGCAGCTTGGCCATGGTAGGGGGGGAAGCTTTCTTT. Translating it yields CASSLAMVGGEAFF.